These 17 T cell receptor beta chains originate from one sample sequenced in a study of shared clonotypes between healthy human individuals. Only CD45RO-negative cells positively selected for CCR7 counted as naive CD8 cells, so terminally differentiated effector memory CD45RA+ cells were excluded. TCRdb's table, derived via immunoSEQ multiplex PCR, lists solely in-frame clones and lacks some. This sample carries about 2 million clones, about 95% of them seen once, and the ten largest clones take 1.2%. Material: naive CD8+ T cells sorted from blood. These receptors were obtained from a man younger than 35 in good health.

The chain recombines TRBV4-1 with TRBJ2-7; D might be TRBD2 (5 bases). Germline CDR1 reads MGHRA; CDR2 reads YSYEKL. V gave up 1 base and J gave up 3 bases, with 13 bases separating them. The CDR3 sequence is 15 residues long. The CDR3 loop reads CASSQAGSTHYEQYF. The CDR3 nucleotides read TGCGCCAGCAGCCAAGCGGGGAGTACCCACTACGAGCAGTACTTC.

The sample holds a few counts of this clone. V and J are TRBV29-1 and TRBJ2-3; D remains ambiguous. V was cut by 1 base and J by 4 bases, with 12 bases left in between. The CDR3 is 14 amino acids. Germline-derived CDR1 and CDR2 are SQVTM and ANQGSEA. CDR3 nucleotides: TGCAGCGTTGAAGGGGTAGGGTTCGCAGATACGCAGTATTTT. Its protein is CSVEGVGFADTQYF.

Points on this clone: A read error may produce the germline difference seen at one junction end. The chain has TRBV28 and TRBJ2-1; 8 bases are shared with TRBD1. In germline, CDR1 is MDHEN, CDR2 SYDVKM. The CDR3 is 19 amino acids. The CDR3 coding sequence is TGTGCCAGCAGTTTATCCCCTGCGATGGACAGGGCCCCGTCCAATGGGCAGTTCTTC. Translating gives CASSLSPAMDRAPSNGQFF.

V is TRBV4-3 and J is TRBJ2-1; 9 bases agree with TRBD2. The CDR3 has 15 residues. Germline V gene lookup returns CDR1 LGHNA and CDR2 YSLEER. Unmatched junction bases numbered 3, after V lost 2 bases and J lost 4 bases. CDR3 nucleotide sequence: TGCGCCAGCAGCCAACCGGGACTAGCTTACAATGAGCAGTTCTTC. This sequence encodes CASSQPGLAYNEQFF.

The gene calls are TRBV7-8 and TRBJ2-7; D may be TRBD1 (5 bases). The CDR3 spans 14 residues. Per germline, CDR1 SGHVS and CDR2 FQNEAQ. With 4 bases removed from V and 1 base from J, the gap between germline ends came to 11 bases. The CDR3 sequence: CASSSPKGSYEQYF. CDR3 sequence (DNA): TGTGCCAGCAGCTCCCCAAAGGGGTCCTACGAGCAGTACTTC.

This chain links TRBV30 with TRBJ2-1; the D gene is possibly TRBD1 (5 bases). CDR1 and CDR2 (germline): GTSNPN, SVGIG (reference sequence). The CDR3 covers 13 residues. V was clipped by 0 bases and J by 7 bases, with 10 bases between them. The CDR3 DNA reads TGTGCCTGGAGTGTACAGACAGAAAATGAGCAGTTCTTC. It encodes CAWSVQTENEQFF.

This chain links TRBV7-9 with TRBJ2-1; 11 nucleotides align to TRBD2. The CDR3 is made up of 15 amino acids. V trimming: 7 bases; J trimming: 9 bases; junction bases outside the gene matches: 11. The germline gives CDR1 SEHNR, CDR2 FQNEAQ (reference sequence). In DNA form, the CDR3 reads TGTGCCAGCATCTGGGAACTAGCGGGAGTTGGTGAGCAGTTCTTC. It translates to CASIWELAGVGEQFF.

To note about this clone: In the same sample, other DNA sequences code for this CDR3. The CDR3 is CASSQEAGGPYEQYF. The CDR3 nucleotides read TGCGCCAGCAGCCAAGAGGCGGGAGGGCCGTACGAGCAGTACTTC. V gene TRBV4-3 combines with J gene TRBJ2-7, with TRBD2 matching over 9 bases. This CDR3 is built from 15 residues. Germline loops: CDR1 LGHNA, CDR2 YSLEER. V gave up 0 bases and J gave up 4 bases; unmatched junction bases: 4.

The V gene is TRBV20-1, the J gene TRBJ1-1; TRBD1 matches at 11 bases. The CDR3 length is 11 residues. Germline CDR1 DFQATT, CDR2 SNEGSKA (reference sequence). V lost 6 bases to trimming and J lost 11 bases; unmatched junction nucleotides: 5. The CDR3 coding sequence is TGCAGTGCAGGGACAGGGGGGGTCGCTTTCTTT. It translates to CSAGTGGVAFF.

The chain employs TRBV27 and TRBJ1-1, with D possibly TRBD1 on 5 matching bases. The CDR3 consists of 14 residues. Per the germline V gene, CDR1 is MNHEY and CDR2 is SMNVEV (reference sequence). V shed 6 bases and J shed 0 bases, with 11 bases lying between them. As DNA, the CDR3 is TGTGCCAGCAGCCAAGACAGAGTGAACACTGAAGCTTTCTTT. It translates to CASSQDRVNTEAFF.

CDR3 sequence (DNA): TGTGCCAGCAGTGACTTGTCTGGGGGGTATGGCTACACCTTC. Translation gives CASSDLSGGYGYTF. The chain uses TRBV6-1 and TRBJ1-2; perhaps TRBD1 as D (5 bases). The CDR3 spans 14 residues. V lost 3 bases to trimming and J lost 5 bases, with 13 bases between them. Germline V gives CDR1 MNHNS, CDR2 SASEGT.

The J gene is TRBJ1-5, the V gene TRBV5-1; the D is unclear. V lost 0 bases to trimming and J lost 7 bases, with 11 bases between them. Germline values: CDR1 SGHRS, CDR2 YFSETQ. The CDR3 sequence is 14 residues long. CDR3 sequence (DNA): TGCGCCAGCAGCTTGGATCCGGTAGGGCAGCCCCAGCATTTT. Amino acid sequence: CASSLDPVGQPQHF.

V usage is TRBV5-8 and J usage is TRBJ2-3, with 11 bases fitting TRBD2. This CDR3 contains 15 residues. Trimming cost V 4 bases and J 2 bases; bases outside gene matches: 3. Germline CDR1 is SGHTS and CDR2 is YDEGEE. The CDR3 sequence is CASSGGLAATDTQYF. For the CDR3, the DNA is TGTGCCAGCAGCGGGGGACTAGCGGCCACAGATACGCAGTATTTT.

J is TRBJ2-3 and V is TRBV29-1, with 10 nucleotides matching TRBD2. This CDR3 is 17 amino acids long. V dropped 3 bases and J dropped 3; count of bases not matched to a gene: 12. Germline V CDR1 and CDR2: SQVTM, ANQGSEA. The CDR3 DNA follows: TGCAGCGTTGATAGGAGCGGGAGGGCCGCGTTGACAGATACGCAGTATTTT. Translating gives CSVDRSGRAALTDTQYF.

The V and J genes are TRBV14 and TRBJ2-1; D uncertain. The CDR3 runs 16 residues. Trimming left V 2 bases short and J 1 base short, with 12 bases between. Looked up from germline, CDR1 is SGHDN and CDR2 is FVKESK. This CDR3 reads CASSQYGTDSYNEQFF. The CDR3 coding sequence is TGTGCCAGCAGCCAATATGGAACAGATTCCTACAATGAGCAGTTCTTC.

Concerning this clone itself: The same CDR3 is also encoded by other DNA sequences in this sample. The V call is TRBV9, the J call TRBJ2-1; no clear D gene. V lost 2 bases and J lost 7, with 7 bases in between. Germline V gene sequence: CDR1 SGDLS, CDR2 YYNGEE. CDR3 length: 12 residues. This CDR3 reads CASSVEENEQFF. Here the CDR3 DNA reads TGTGCCAGCAGCGTCGAGGAGAATGAGCAGTTCTTC.

The table lists this clone with a few counts. The CDR3 DNA reads as TGTGCCAGCAGTCCCGGGAAATATTCACCCCTCCACTTT. It specifies CASSPGKYSPLHF. This chain uses TRBV27 with TRBJ1-6; D uncertain. V was trimmed by 5 bases and J by 8 bases, leaving 10 bases between them. CDR3 length equals 13 residues. Germline CDR1 and CDR2: MNHEY and SMNVEV (reference sequence).